These T cell receptor beta chains were read from a single sample in a study of blood T cell repertoires in COVID-19. Measured with immunoSEQ multiplex PCR; TCRdb has only the in-frame clones, and not every one. The top ten clones hold about an eighth of a sample with 60,000 to 75,000 clones, roughly 86% of them seen once. What was sequenced was peripheral blood. These receptors were collected from a woman aged 55-70 years with acute or convalescent COVID-19. Both conserved end residues are part of each CDR3. The D gene is left open where the match is weak. Expanded clones are given a class, and other clones once, few, many or no size at all.

TRBJ2-1,.,.,TRBV24-1,CATSDEYNEQFF,TGTGCCACCAGTGATGAGTACAATGAGCAGTTCTTC
TRBJ1-5,.,.,TRBV19,CASSTGVGGARSQHF,TGTGCCAGTAGTACGGGGGTCGGGGGGGCAAGGTCCCAGCATTTT
TRBJ2-3,TRBD2,.,TRBV7-2,CASSTGGPTDTQYF,TGTGCCAGCAGCACGGGGGGTCCGACAGATACGCAGTATTTT
TRBJ1-5,TRBD1,.,TRBV25-1,CASSNSLQDRDYQPQHF,TGTGCCAGCAGCAACTCTCTTCAGGACAGGGACTATCAGCCCCAGCATTTT
TRBJ1-5,.,once,TRBV6-5,CASSRDANQPQHF,TGTGCCAGCTCCAGGGATGCCAATCAGCCCCAGCATTTT
TRBJ1-4,.,.,TRBV28,CASRATGIMGEKLFF,TGTGCCAGCAGGGCCACAGGGATAATGGGTGAAAAACTGTTTTTT
TRBJ1-1,.,.,TRBV27,CASSFRENTEAFF,TGTGCCAGCAGTTTCCGGGAGAACACTGAAGCTTTCTTT
TRBJ1-1,.,.,TRBV4-1,CASSQGLGATEAFF,TGCGCCAGCAGCCAAGGGTTGGGGGCGACTGAAGCTTTCTTT
TRBJ1-3,.,few,TRBV3-1/TRBV3-2,CASSQNRDRGNTIYF,TGTGCCAGCAGCCAAAACAGGGATAGAGGAAACACCATATATTTT
TRBJ1-2,.,few,TRBV4-1,CASSFSGMEWPSYGYTF,TGCGCCAGCAGCTTCTCGGGAATGGAATGGCCCTCATATGGCTACACCTTC
TRBJ1-1,.,.,TRBV6-5,CATSLPQGYTEAFF,TGTGCCACCTCCCTTCCCCAGGGGTACACTGAAGCTTTCTTT
TRBJ2-5,TRBD2,.,TRBV7-3,CASSRAGGHQETQYF,TGTGCCAGCAGCCGAGCGGGGGGCCACCAAGAGACCCAGTACTTC
TRBJ1-1,TRBD1,.,TRBV2,CASTLTGGFTEAFF,TGTGCCAGCACCTTGACAGGGGGCTTCACTGAAGCTTTCTTT
TRBJ2-2,TRBD1,.,TRBV19,CAGRGTGHTGELFF,TGTGCCGGACGAGGGACAGGGCACACCGGGGAGCTGTTTTTT
TRBJ1-4,TRBD1,.,TRBV6-6,CASRGTGTTNEKLFF,TGTGCCAGCAGGGGGACAGGAACAACTAATGAAAAACTGTTTTTT
TRBJ2-2,.,.,TRBV19,CASSLQANTGELFF,TGTGCCAGTAGTCTACAGGCGAACACCGGGGAGCTGTTTTTT
TRBJ2-2,.,.,TRBV5-5,CASSFFTGPTGELFF,TGTGCCAGCAGCTTTTTTACAGGGCCCACCGGGGAGCTGTTTTTT
TRBJ1-6,.,.,TRBV6-5,CASSTVSATDSPLHF,TGTGCCAGCAGCACCGTGAGTGCCACGGATTCACCCCTCCACTTT
TRBJ2-7,.,.,TRBV3-1/TRBV3-2,CASSQASHYEQYF,TGTGCCAGCAGCCAAGCTAGCCACTACGAGCAGTACTTC
TRBJ2-1,.,.,TRBV7-2,CASSLAARQNYNEQFF,TGTGCCAGCAGCTTAGCGGCCAGACAGAATTACAATGAGCAGTTCTTC
TRBJ2-5,TRBD2,.,TRBV9,CASSGRGGYPTLGETQYF,TGTGCCAGCAGCGGACGCGGGGGGTATCCAACATTAGGAGAGACCCAGTACTTC
TRBJ2-7,TRBD2,once,TRBV10-1,CASSSSGGLGEQYF,TGCGCCAGCAGTTCTAGCGGGGGCCTGGGGGAGCAGTACTTC
TRBJ2-7,.,.,TRBV3-1/TRBV3-2,CASTATQKTAGTYEQYF,TGTGCCAGCACGGCGACTCAAAAAACAGCCGGGACCTACGAGCAGTACTTC
TRBJ2-1,TRBD1,.,TRBV30,CAWSGDRAYNEQFF,TGTGCCTGGAGTGGCGACAGGGCCTACAATGAGCAGTTCTTC
TRBJ1-3,.,.,TRBV19,CASSSRTAGAGNTIYF,TGTGCCAGTAGTAGTAGGACCGCGGGGGCTGGAAACACCATATATTTT
TRBJ1-3,TRBD1,.,TRBV18,CASSSTGQSGNTIYF,TGTGCCAGCTCATCGACGGGACAGTCTGGAAACACCATATATTTT
TRBJ2-3,TRBD2,few,TRBV7-2,CASRREGGVPDTQYF,TGTGCCAGCCGACGGGAGGGGGGGGTTCCGGATACGCAGTATTTT
TRBJ1-2,.,once,TRBV10-3,CAISESTGGWGYTF,TGTGCCATCAGTGAGTCGACCGGGGGATGGGGCTACACCTTC
TRBJ1-1,.,.,TRBV14,CASSALDRKDTEAFF,TGTGCCAGCAGCGCTTTGGACAGAAAGGACACTGAAGCTTTCTTT
TRBJ1-2,.,once,TRBV3-1/TRBV3-2,CASSQATVANYGYTF,TGTGCCAGCAGCCAAGCAACGGTAGCTAACTATGGCTACACCTTC
TRBJ2-5,TRBD2,.,TRBV7-2,CASSSSGGALETQYF,TGTGCCAGCAGTTCTAGCGGGGGGGCCCTCGAGACCCAGTACTTC